Listed below are T cell receptor beta chains from one sample, sequenced in a study of shared clonotypes between healthy human individuals. The protocol was immunoSEQ multiplex PCR, while the TCRdb copy is restricted to in-frame clones and leaves out a portion. The data contain about 670,000 clones, 60% to 80% of them seen just once; the ten biggest clones take up under 2%. The sample comprised memory CD4+ T cells sorted from blood. The source of these receptors is a woman under 40 in good health. Each CDR3 is given without its conserved first and last residue. A D gene is named only where the DNA matches it firmly.

V	D	J	CDR3
TRBV13	NA	TRBJ2-2	ASSLGEAGELF
TRBV29-1	TRBD1	TRBJ2-3	SVEDLRTGTGIDTDTQY
TRBV7-2	NA	TRBJ1-2	ASSLEHLNYGYT
TRBV28	NA	TRBJ2-1	ASSLTGSSYNEQF
TRBV5-1	TRBD1	TRBJ2-7	ASSKNQGAYEQY
TRBV19	NA	TRBJ2-7	ASSTLSYEQY
TRBV18	NA	TRBJ1-1	ASSPIQGMNTEAF
TRBV29-1	NA	TRBJ1-4	SVELGAYNEKLF
TRBV4-1	NA	TRBJ1-1	ASSQGGWAMNTEAF
TRBV19	NA	TRBJ2-7	ASSISGGHEQY
TRBV5-1	NA	TRBJ2-7	ASSLDRGGYEQY